This TCR beta chain was retrieved from a study of patients and donors after allogeneic stem cell transplantation (dated by TCRdb to between 2020 and 2021). Library preparation used RT-PCR. The sample was run on a NextSeq 550. TCRdb handled the public reads itself, with Q25 trimming in fastp and clone calling in MiXCR, and kept productive beta chains. Each CDR3 protein appears once, grouped with its most common genes and DNA. This sample comprises fewer than 200,000 distinct CDR3 sequences, about 32% of them detected only once. The ten largest account for around 3.2% of the sample. A word on this clonotype: There is no known antigen for this receptor. Base qualities are not provided; no much larger clone lies one nucleotide away.

Trimming removed 6 bases from V and 0 bases from J, leaving 8 bases between the germline ends. Reading from cysteine to phenylalanine, the CDR3 counts 13 amino acids. The only DNA kept is the CDR3, 39 bases in frame from the first base. Based on the germline V gene, the CDR1 and CDR2 sequences are MDHEN and SYDVKM. In this chain, TRBV28 is recombined with TRBJ1-2; the D gene is perhaps TRBD1, from 5 matching bases. Sequencing was carried out using blood, either unsorted or a sorted T cell fraction (not recorded which). The clonotype was recovered from a human donor who was either an allogeneic HSCT recipient or a stem cell or donor lymphocyte infusion donor (not recorded which). It is not recorded whose cells these are; they may come from a transplant donor. The CDR3 loop reads CASRTGANYGYTF. The DNA sequence is given as TGTGCCAGCAGAACAGGAGCTAACTATGGCTACACCTTC.